Presented here are 21 T cell receptor beta chains from one specimen sequenced in a study of CD8 T cells in ankylosing spondylitis. TCRdb used MiXCR to reprocess the 5' RACE reads, holding one entry per CDR3 protein. The data contain about 320,000 distinct CDR3 sequences, around a tenth of them singletons. The sequencing sample was made of blood, either unsorted or a sorted T cell fraction (not recorded which). The receptors originated from a female donor with ankylosing spondylitis or in good health (not recorded which).

This clonotype was found many times. This sequence joins TRBV28 and TRBJ2-1, with D perhaps TRBD2 (6 bases). The CDR3 is 19 residues long. V lost 4 bases and J 8 bases, leaving 30 bases between the germline ends. Per germline, CDR1 MDHEN and CDR2 SYDVKM. CDR3 protein: CASSSPTWAGRNSADEQFF. DNA for the CDR3: TGTGCCAGCAGTTCCCCCACATGGGCGGGAAGGAACTCGGCGGATGAGCAGTTCTTC.

This clonotype was picked up many times. The rearrangement links TRBV25-1 to TRBJ1-5, with D perhaps matching TRBD1 (6 bases). CDR1 and CDR2 (germline): MGHDK, SYGVNS. The V end was cut by 2 bases, the J end by 6 bases, with 11 bases between. The CDR3 is 14 residues long. CDR3 nucleotides: TGTGCCAGCAGTGAAACAGGGTGGGGTCAGCCCCAGCATTTT. Translated: CASSETGWGQPQHF. The full variable domain, completed using reference TRBV25-1 and TRBJ1-5, is EADIYQTPRYLVIGTGKKITLECSQTMGHDKMYWYQQDPGMELHLIHYSYGVNSTEKGDLSSESTVSRIRTEHFPLTLESARPSHTSQYLCASSETGWGQPQHFGDGTRLSIL.

This clonotype was seen more than once but under ten times. The rearrangement uses TRBV7-9 and TRBJ2-1; D gene unclear. V gave up 5 bases and J gave up 3 bases, with 20 bases separating them. Germline V gives CDR1 SEHNR, CDR2 FQNEAQ (reference sequence). The CDR3 runs to 17 residues. The chain's CDR3 is CASSPGPSGTYYNEQFF. CDR3 coding DNA: TGTGCCAGCAGCCCGGGCCCCTCTGGAACCTACTACAATGAGCAGTTCTTC.

This clonotype has ten or more counts. The chain carries TRBV7-9 and TRBJ2-7, with unresolved D. The CDR3 loop spans 15 amino acids. V lost 5 bases to trimming and J lost 2 bases, with 16 bases between them. CDR1 is SEHNR, CDR2 FQNEAQ, per germline (reference sequence). The CDR3 coding sequence is TGTGCCAGCAGCCCGCAGGAAGAGAACCCCTACGAGCAGTACTTC. Its protein product is CASSPQEENPYEQYF.

The rearrangement links TRBV6-1 to TRBJ2-7; D might be TRBD1 (5 bases). Looked up from germline, CDR1 is MNHNS and CDR2 is SASEGT. There are 14 residues in the CDR3. V was pared by 6 bases and J by 2 bases, with 14 bases between. The CDR3 loop reads CASSPIDRPYEQYF. The CDR3 bases are TGTGCCAGCAGCCCCATCGACAGACCCTACGAGCAGTACTTC.

In this sample, this clonotype turned up many times. The gene calls are TRBV5-1 and TRBJ2-7; tentative D call: TRBD1 (6 bases). The V gene lost 2 bases and the J gene lost 4 bases, with 19 bases spanning the gap. Germline values: CDR1 SGHRS, CDR2 YFSETQ. The CDR3 loop spans 16 amino acids. CDR3 sequence: CASSFVDRPSGYEQYF. The CDR3 bases are TGCGCCAGCAGCTTCGTCGACAGGCCCTCGGGATACGAGCAGTACTTC.

This clonotype was seen ten or more times. The chain recombines TRBV6-1 with TRBJ2-5; D gene uncertain. V lost 6 bases and J lost 4, with 15 bases in between. This CDR3 has 14 amino acids. CDR1 MNHNS and CDR2 SASEGT come from the germline V gene. The CDR3 is CASRLLAGRETQYF. CDR3 nucleotides: TGTGCCAGCAGACTACTGGCTGGAAGAGAGACCCAGTACTTC.

A word on this clonotype: Mismatch with germline at one junction end may stem from a read error. The gene calls are TRBV5-1 and TRBJ2-1; 7 nucleotides match TRBD2. The length of the CDR3 is 15 residues. CDR1 and CDR2 (germline): SGHRS, YFSETQ. The DNA for the CDR3 is TGCGCCAACAGCTTGGCGGGAGAAAGGTACAATGAGCAGTTCTTC. Its protein is CANSLAGERYNEQFF.

This clonotype has ten or more counts. The chain combines TRBV11-2 with TRBJ2-2; D is unclear. The CDR3 runs 18 residues. The germline CDR1 and CDR2 sequences are SGHAT and FQNNGV. V lost 1 base, J lost 4 bases, and 19 bases lay in between. The CDR3 spells CASSLVTIPGSFTGELFF. CDR3 in DNA: TGTGCCAGCAGCTTAGTTACGATTCCCGGGTCTTTCACCGGGGAGCTGTTTTTT.

This clonotype was counted many times. This chain uses TRBV11-2 with TRBJ2-1; D not certain. V lost 7 bases, J lost 0 bases, and 16 bases lay in between. This CDR3 spans 16 amino acids. Germline assignment: CDR1 SGHAT and CDR2 FQNNGV. Written as DNA, the CDR3 is TGTGCCAGCACCAAAAGGCCTAAGGGCTCCTACAATGAGCAGTTCTTC. Translation: CASTKRPKGSYNEQFF. The full variable domain, in which reference TRBV11-2 and TRBJ2-1 provide the parts outside the CDR3, is EAGVAQSPRYKIIEKRQSVAFWCNPISGHATLYWYQQILGQGPKLLIQFQNNGVVDDSQLPKDRFSAERLKGVDSTLKIQPAKLEDSAVYLCASTKRPKGSYNEQFFGPGTRLTVL.

This clonotype was counted at least ten times. The chain is built from TRBV12-3 or TRBV12-4 and TRBJ1-4; D ambiguous. CDR3 length equals 14 residues. Trimming removed 5 bases from V and 10 bases from J, with 17 bases in between. CDR3 amino acids: CASSPRGPHGKLFF. The CDR3 DNA follows: TGTGCCAGCAGTCCTCGCGGCCCACATGGAAAACTGTTTTTT.

This clonotype occurred many times. This chain links TRBV20-1 with TRBJ2-5; 12 nucleotides align to TRBD2. This CDR3 has 15 amino acids. V shed 1 base, J shed 3 bases, and the junction held 3 bases outside the gene matches. Germline-derived CDR1 and CDR2 are DFQATT and SNEGSKA (reference sequence). The CDR3 loop is CSARAPSGGEETQYF. CDR3 nucleotides: TGCAGTGCTAGAGCTCCTAGCGGGGGGGAAGAGACCCAGTACTTC.

This clonotype was found a few times. The V gene is TRBV5-1, the J gene TRBJ2-3; D unresolved. The CDR3 has 15 residues. V shed 3 bases and J shed 2 bases, with 13 bases lying between them. Germline V lookup: CDR1 SGHRS, CDR2 YFSETQ. The CDR3, as DNA: TGCGCCAGCAGCTCACGGACCGCCAACACAGATACGCAGTATTTT. Its protein product is CASSSRTANTDTQYF.

There are many counts of this clonotype. This chain joins TRBV5-1 and TRBJ2-1, with D tentatively TRBD2 (5 bases). CDR3 size: 16 residues. Germline V gene lookup returns CDR1 SGHRS and CDR2 YFSETQ. V lost 0 bases and J lost 2, with 12 bases in between. The chain's CDR3 is CASSLVASGTYNEQFF. As DNA, the CDR3 is TGCGCCAGCAGCTTGGTCGCAAGCGGAACCTACAATGAGCAGTTCTTC.

This clonotype was recorded many times. CDR3 bases: TGTGCCAGCAGCTTAGACCCGGGAGCGGTAGATGAGCAGTTCTTC. As protein: CASSLDPGAVDEQFF. This chain joins TRBV7-7 and TRBJ2-1; D may be TRBD2 (6 bases). The V end was cut by 1 base, the J end by 8 bases, with 15 bases between. The CDR3 sequence is 15 residues long. The germline CDR1 and CDR2 sequences are SSHAT and FNYEAQ (reference sequence). Based on the CDR3 plus reference TRBV7-7 and TRBJ2-1, the full variable domain is GAGVSQSPRYKVTKRGQDVTLRCDPISSHATLYWYQQALGQGPEFLTYFNYEAQPDKSGLPSDRFSAERPEGSISTLTIQRTEQRDSAMYRCASSLDPGAVDEQFFGPGTRLTVL.

Many counts were recorded for this clonotype. The chain links TRBV27 to TRBJ2-1, with D possibly matching TRBD2 (9 bases). This CDR3 contains 19 residues. Germline CDR1 reads MNHEY; CDR2 reads SMNVEV (reference sequence). The V gene lost 7 bases and the J gene lost 6 bases, with 31 bases spanning the gap. CDR3 in DNA: TGTGCCAGCACCCCCAGGACAGGGAAACTTAAAGCGGGAGGCAATGAGCAGTTCTTC. Its protein is CASTPRTGKLKAGGNEQFF.

This clonotype was seen ten or more times. The chain joins TRBV24-1 to TRBJ2-1; 9 bases fit TRBD1. CDR3 length: 16 amino acids. The germline V gene has CDR1 KGHDR and CDR2 SFDVKD. Trimming at V came to 1 base and at J to 8 bases, leaving 8 bases not matched to a gene. DNA of the CDR3: TGTGCCACCAGTGATTTTTCGGACAGGGGCTCGGATGAGCAGTTCTTC. It codes for CATSDFSDRGSDEQFF.

This clonotype was observed a few times. CDR3 in DNA: TGTGCCAGCAGGATGGACCTAAGCTCCTACGAGCAGTACTTC. This codes for CASRMDLSSYEQYF. V and J are TRBV11-2 and TRBJ2-7; no reliable D call. V was shortened by 6 bases and J by 0 bases, with 12 bases between the two germline ends. The CDR3 loop spans 14 amino acids. Germline V gene sequence: CDR1 SGHAT, CDR2 FQNNGV.

This clonotype was seen ten or more times. The genes are TRBV20-1 and TRBJ2-7, with unresolved D. Germline V gene sequence: CDR1 DFQATT, CDR2 SNEGSKA (reference sequence). V lost 5 bases and J lost 5, with 10 bases in between. This CDR3 spans 11 amino acids. This CDR3 is CSARVDNEQYF. CDR3 sequence (DNA): TGCAGTGCTCGTGTTGATAACGAGCAGTACTTC.

This clonotype was seen a single time. The gene calls are TRBV9 and TRBJ2-3; 8 nucleotides match TRBD2. Unmatched junction bases numbered 7, after V lost 0 bases and J lost 4 bases. The CDR3 contains 16 residues. The germline V gene encodes CDR1 SGDLS and CDR2 YYNGEE. In nucleotides, the CDR3 is TGTGCCAGCAGCGTAGGAGGGTCAGCGGGAGCAGATACGCAGTATTTT. Residues: CASSVGGSAGADTQYF.

This clonotype was recorded many times. The V call is TRBV7-2, the J call TRBJ2-7, with 10 bases matching TRBD2. Germline V gene sequence: CDR1 SGHTA, CDR2 FQGNSA. V lost 5 bases, J lost 2 bases, and 6 bases stayed unmatched. The CDR3 spans 15 residues. The CDR3 sequence is CASSLLAGETYEQYF. CDR3 DNA: TGTGCCAGCAGCCTCCTAGCGGGAGAAACCTACGAGCAGTACTTC.